This TCR beta chain is drawn from a study of CD8+CD57+ T cells in acquired aplastic anemia. This clonotype was counted once. Its cognate antigen is unknown. General observations from the study: Patients and controls had in common 25 to 35 CD8+ CDR3 sequences.

Genomic DNA, the template, was used for profiling of the TCR beta VDJ and CDR3. MiXCR, applied by TCRdb to the reads, yields one record per CDR3 protein. Among about 170,000 distinct CDR3 sequences listed, around 60% were seen once. The TCR comes from a human donor in good health. Sequenced: sorted CD4+, CD8+, or CD8+CD57+ T cells (not recorded which) from PBMCs.

CDR3 in amino acids: CSARAQVGATDTQYF. The CDR3 DNA is TGCAGTGCTAGAGCCCAGGTGGGGGCCACAGATACGCAGTATTTT. V usage is TRBV20-1 and J usage is TRBJ2-3, with TRBD1 as a possible D gene (6 bases). The V end lost 1 base, the J end lost 2 bases, and 13 bases lay between the germline ends. CDR3 length: 15 amino acids. Germline V gene sequence: CDR1 DFQATT, CDR2 SNEGSKA (reference sequence).